Listed below are T cell receptor beta chains from one sample, sequenced in a study of T cells in Graves' hyperthyroidism and ophthalmopathy. From the multiplex PCR reads, TCRdb called clonotypes with MiXCR, one entry per CDR3 protein. The profile covers hundreds of thousands of distinct CDR3 sequences, with roughly 46% appearing a single time and roughly 6.5% taken by the ten largest. The sample comprised peripheral blood or thyroid tissue (not recorded which). The receptors derive from an adult man with Graves' disease, either hyperthyroidism or ophthalmopathy (not recorded which). Each CDR3 is given with its conserved first and last residue. A D gene is named only where the DNA matches it firmly. Size is stated for part of the rows, as once, few or many counts, or as a class when the clone is expanded.

TRBJ1-5	TRBV20-1	TRBD1	-	TGCAGTGCTACGCAGGGGGCGGTGGGCAATCAGCCCCAGCATTTT	CSATQGAVGNQPQHF
TRBJ1-2	TRBV5-1	-	many	TGCGCCAGCAGCCCGGACGGACCAGCTAACTATGGCTACACCTTC	CASSPDGPANYGYTF
TRBJ1-1	TRBV2	-	many	TGTGCCAGCAGTGAAGGTGTGAACACTGAAGCTTTCTTT	CASSEGVNTEAFF
TRBJ2-7	TRBV6-6	-	-	TGTGCCAGCAGTTACTCGGGCGGTCCCTACGAGCAGTACTTC	CASSYSGGPYEQYF
TRBJ2-7	TRBV15	TRBD2	many	TGTGCCACCAGCAGAGCACTAGCGGGATCCTACGAGCAGTACTTC	CATSRALAGSYEQYF
TRBJ1-2	TRBV7-2	TRBD1	many	TGTGCCAGCAGCGGGACAGCCTTTACCTATGGCTACACCTTC	CASSGTAFTYGYTF
TRBJ1-1	TRBV20-1	-	-	TGCAGTGCCAGCAGCAGGTACCCTAACACTGAAGCTTTCTTT	CSASSRYPNTEAFF
TRBJ2-7	TRBV7-2	TRBD1	few	TGTGCCAGCAGCAGGACCGGGACAGGGGATTCTGACTTC	CASSRTGTGDSDF
TRBJ2-7	TRBV19	TRBD1	few	TGTGCCAGTAGTGCAGGACAGGGGATGGCCTACGAGCAGTACTTC	CASSAGQGMAYEQYF
TRBJ1-4	TRBV25-1	TRBD1	many	TGTGCCAGCAGTGCAGACAGGGTCGAATTCTCTGGTGAAAAACTGTTTTTT	CASSADRVEFSGEKLFF
TRBJ1-5	TRBV2	-	many	TGTGCCAGCAGATGGGACGGTAGCAATCAGCCCCAGCATTTT	CASRWDGSNQPQHF
TRBJ2-5	TRBV7-6	-	-	TGTGCCAGCAGCTTTAGCGTTGAAGGGCCAGCAGAGACCCAGTACTTC	CASSFSVEGPAETQYF
TRBJ1-3	TRBV4-2	-	few	TGTGCCAGCAGCTTAGAGGGGTACTCTGGAAACACCATATATTTT	CASSLEGYSGNTIYF
TRBJ1-1	TRBV10-3	-	many	TGTGCCATCAGTGAGTCCGACAGCCTGGAAGCTTTCTTT	CAISESDSLEAFF
TRBJ1-1	TRBV12-3/TRBV12-4	-	-	TGTGCCAGCAGTCCGCGGGGGGCGACTGAAGCTTTCTTT	CASSPRGATEAFF
TRBJ1-5	TRBV7-2	TRBD1	-	TGTGCCAGCAGCCCTCAACAGGGGTATCAGCCCCAGCATTTT	CASSPQQGYQPQHF
TRBJ2-2	TRBV20-1	-	few	TGCAGTGCAATTTATAGGGCGGGCGACACCGGGGAGCTGTTTTTT	CSAIYRAGDTGELFF
TRBJ1-1	TRBV12-3/TRBV12-4	-	once	TGTGCCAGCAGTTTGAGTGGGGGGGAAGAAGCTTTTTTT	CASSLSGGEEAFF
TRBJ1-5	TRBV5-1	TRBD1	-	TGCGCCAGCAGTCCACAGGGGGCGCGGGGTCAGCCCCAGCATTTT	CASSPQGARGQPQHF
TRBJ1-2	TRBV20-1	-	once	TGCGGTGCCCCCGAGTGGTCTAACTATGGCTACACCTTC	CGAPEWSNYGYTF
TRBJ2-7	TRBV7-9	TRBD2	-	TGTGCCAGCAGTCGCCTTTCCCCAGCGGGAGTGGTCCACGAGCAGTACTTC	CASSRLSPAGVVHEQYF
TRBJ1-4	TRBV2	-	few	TGTGCCAGCAGTGAACTGGGGGCGGGTGAAAAACTGTTTTTT	CASSELGAGEKLFF
TRBJ1-3	TRBV15	-	many	TGTGCCACCAGCAGAGATCGAGCCAGCCACTCTGGAAACACCATATATTTT	CATSRDRASHSGNTIYF
TRBJ1-2	TRBV29-1	TRBD1	few	TGCAGCGTTGAAGGGGTTGCAGGGGGCTACTATGGCTACACCTTC	CSVEGVAGGYYGYTF
TRBJ1-1	TRBV20-1	-	-	TGCAGTGCTAGTACAGGGTCGAACACTGAAGCTTTCTTT	CSASTGSNTEAFF
TRBJ2-5	TRBV20-1	TRBD2	few	TGCAGTGCTAGAGCTAGCGGGGGGTTCACGGAGACCCAGTACTTC	CSARASGGFTETQYF
TRBJ1-1	TRBV25-1	TRBD1	-	TGTGCCAGCAGCCGCTTTACAGGACAGGGGGCGAACACTGAAGCTTTCTTT	CASSRFTGQGANTEAFF
TRBJ1-2	TRBV7-9	-	once	TGTGCCAGCAGCTCGAGGACAAGAGAAGGCTACACCTTC	CASSSRTREGYTF
TRBJ1-1	TRBV12-3/TRBV12-4	TRBD1	-	TGTGCCAGCAGTGAGCAACAGGGGAGGTCTGAAGCTTTCTTT	CASSEQQGRSEAFF
TRBJ2-3	TRBV7-3	TRBD2	-	TGTGCCAGCAGCTTATACGGGGGGGCACCAGATACGCAGTATTTT	CASSLYGGAPDTQYF
TRBJ1-2	TRBV4-1	-	-	TGCGCCAGCAGCCAAGCCCCACCGACAGCGTTCTATGGCTACACCTTC	CASSQAPPTAFYGYTF
TRBJ1-2	TRBV29-1	-	many	TGCAGCGTTGAAGATGGAGGGGATGGCTACACCTTC	CSVEDGGDGYTF
TRBJ1-5	TRBV7-8	-	few	TGTGCCAGCAGCTCCGCTGCGGACAATCAGCCCCAGCATTTT	CASSSAADNQPQHF
TRBJ1-2	TRBV7-1	-	-	TGTGCCAGCAGTTCTACCAGGGCGGGCGGCTACACCTTC	CASSSTRAGGYTF
TRBJ2-5	TRBV10-3	TRBD2	-	TGTGCCATCACCGATACCGGGGGGGCAGGGGAGACCCAGCACTTC	CAITDTGGAGETQHF
TRBJ2-2	TRBV5-1	-	few	TGCGCCAGCAGCGGACGGGGCGCGAACACCGGGGAGCTGTTTTTT	CASSGRGANTGELFF
TRBJ1-1	TRBV6-5	-	-	TGTGCCAGCAGTTACAGGGGCGCGAACACTGAAGCTTTCTTT	CASSYRGANTEAFF
TRBJ1-2	TRBV2	TRBD1	-	TGTGCCAGCAGCTGGGGGACAGGGGGGAACTATGGCTACACCTTC	CASSWGTGGNYGYTF
TRBJ1-6	TRBV29-1	-	-	TGCAGCGTTGAGTGGGACACTAATTCACCCCTCCACTTT	CSVEWDTNSPLHF
TRBJ1-5	TRBV12-3/TRBV12-4	-	-	TGTGCCAGCAGTTTAAATGAAGGGACCAAGCAGCCCCAGCATTTT	CASSLNEGTKQPQHF
TRBJ1-1	TRBV7-9	-	many	TGTGCCAGCACCCCGAGGGACACTGAAGCTTTCTTT	CASTPRDTEAFF
TRBJ1-1	TRBV29-1	TRBD1	-	TGCAGCGCCGGGACAGACAGAGAAGCTTTCTTT	CSAGTDREAFF
TRBJ1-2	TRBV20-1	-	-	TGCAGTGCTAAGTCTCTAACAAACTATGGCTACACCTTC	CSAKSLTNYGYTF
TRBJ1-2	TRBV7-2	-	few	TGTGCCAGCAGCTTAGGGGGGGTATACACCTTC	CASSLGGVYTF
TRBJ1-1	TRBV7-9	TRBD1	many	TGTGCCAGCAGCTTAGTGGGACAGGAAGCTTTCTTT	CASSLVGQEAFF
TRBJ2-2	TRBV20-1	-	-	TGCAGCGCAAGGGTTGGTGCCGGGGAGCTGTTTTTT	CSARVGAGELFF
TRBJ2-7	TRBV7-9	TRBD1	-	TGCGCCAGCAGCCAGGAGCCGGGACAGGAGTACGAGCAGTACTTC	CASSQEPGQEYEQYF
TRBJ1-2	TRBV5-1	TRBD1	-	TGTGCCAGCAGCTTGCGGCTACAGGGGGCGCGAGGCTACACCTTC	CASSLRLQGARGYTF
TRBJ2-5	TRBV9	-	few	TGTGCCAGCAGCGTAGGAATAATACAGGGTGGAGAGACCCAGTACTTC	CASSVGIIQGGETQYF
TRBJ2-7	TRBV29-1	-	many	TGCAGCGTTGAAGCGCAGGGTATCGGATCAGAGCAGTACTTC	CSVEAQGIGSEQYF
TRBJ1-2	TRBV7-8	TRBD1	few	TGTGCCAGCAGCTATAGACAGGGGGCATATGGCTACACCTTC	CASSYRQGAYGYTF
TRBJ1-5	TRBV29-1	-	-	TGCAACGTTGAAACAGGGCAAAGTCAGCCCCAGCATTTT	CNVETGQSQPQHF
TRBJ1-2	TRBV28	TRBD1	-	TGTGCCAGCAGTCCCGGGACAGGGCCTTGGTATGGCTACACCTTC	CASSPGTGPWYGYTF
TRBJ1-1	TRBV7-9	TRBD1	-	TGTGCCAGCAGCGGGCCTCCGACCACAGGGGGCATAAACACTGAAGCTTTCTTT	CASSGPPTTGGINTEAFF
TRBJ2-5	TRBV7-6	-	few	TGTGCCAGCAGCTACGGGCCTCTGGGGGAGCAGTACTTC	CASSYGPLGEQYF
TRBJ1-1	TRBV19	-	-	TGTGCCAGTGCTCTTCAGGGTACGACTGAAGCTTTCTTT	CASALQGTTEAFF
TRBJ1-1	TRBV29-1	-	-	TGCAGCGTTATCACAGGGTCCGGGACTGAAGCTTTCTTT	CSVITGSGTEAFF
TRBJ1-1	TRBV11-2	-	-	TGTGCCAGCAGCTTGAGGGGGGTCGGGGTACGGGGGGCTTTCTTT	CASSLRGVGVRGAFF
TRBJ2-7	TRBV15	TRBD2	-	TGTGCCACCAGCAGAGGAATAGCGGGGGTCTACGAGCAGTACTTC	CATSRGIAGVYEQYF
TRBJ2-2	TRBV7-9	-	-	TGTGCCAGCAGCTTACAGGGGTACACCGGGGAGCTGTTTTTT	CASSLQGYTGELFF